This TCR beta chain was retrieved from a study of T-cell memory formation after mild COVID-19. A single record per CDR3 protein comes from TCRdb applying MiXCR to the 5' RACE reads. The sample contains around 300,000 distinct CDR3 sequences, around 13% of which appear only once. This clonotype came up a few times. V was shortened by 1 base and J by 3 bases, with 10 bases between the two germline ends. The CDR3 is 14 residues long. The chain has TRBV12-3 or TRBV12-4 and TRBJ2-7; D is unresolved. The clonotype comes from a man younger than 30 who had mild COVID-19 (a few samples of this study predate the infection). Cell type and time point are not known. The source material was PBMCs or a T cell subset sorted from them (not recorded which). CDR3 residues: CASSLDSPSYEQYF. The DNA of the CDR3 is TGTGCCAGCAGTTTAGACTCTCCGAGCTACGAGCAGTACTTC.